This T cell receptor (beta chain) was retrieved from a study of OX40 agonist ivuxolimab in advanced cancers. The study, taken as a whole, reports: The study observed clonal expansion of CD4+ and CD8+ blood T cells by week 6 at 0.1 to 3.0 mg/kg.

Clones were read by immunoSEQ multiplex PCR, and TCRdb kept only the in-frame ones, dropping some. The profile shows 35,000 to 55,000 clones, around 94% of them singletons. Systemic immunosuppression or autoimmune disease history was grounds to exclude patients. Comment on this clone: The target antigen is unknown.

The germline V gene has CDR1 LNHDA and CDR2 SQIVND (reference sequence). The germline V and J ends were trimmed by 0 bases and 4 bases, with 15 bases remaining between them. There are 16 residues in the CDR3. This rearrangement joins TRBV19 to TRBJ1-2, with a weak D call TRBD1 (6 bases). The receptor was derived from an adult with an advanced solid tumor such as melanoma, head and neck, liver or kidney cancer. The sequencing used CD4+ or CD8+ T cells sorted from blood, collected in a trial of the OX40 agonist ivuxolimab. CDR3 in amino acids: CASSIDRQGGSYGYTF. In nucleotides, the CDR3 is TGTGCCAGTAGTATAGATCGTCAAGGGGGATCCTATGGCTACACCTTC.